A selection of T cell receptor beta chains follows, all from one sample in a study of blood T cells in healthy people across ages. TCRdb re-analysed the 5' RACE reads in MiXCR, keeping a single row per CDR3 protein. The table records about 640,000 distinct CDR3 sequences, under 65% of them present only once. Sequenced sample: blood. The receptor set was obtained from a man aged 60 to 75 in good health. Both conserved end residues are part of each CDR3. D genes are given only for firm matches. The listing skips clone size in some rows; elsewhere it reads once, few, many or a size class.

15 | TRBJ2-1 | TRBD2 | TRBV9 | . | CASSVNLAGGLEQFF | TGTGCCAGCAGCGTAAATCTAGCGGGGGGGCTTGAGCAGTTCTTC
13 | TRBJ2-3 | TRBD2 | TRBV20-1 | . | CSASGGAGDTQYF | TGCAGTGCTAGCGGGGGGGCCGGGGATACGCAGTATTTT
16 | TRBJ1-5 | . | TRBV4-1 | . | CASSQEGGILNQPQHF | TGCGCCAGCAGCCAAGAAGGAGGGATTCTCAATCAGCCCCAGCATTTT
14 | TRBJ2-1 | TRBD2 | TRBV12-3/TRBV12-4 | few | CASTRGGSYNEQFF | TGTGCCAGCACCCGCGGGGGCTCCTACAATGAGCAGTTCTTC
14 | TRBJ1-2 | . | TRBV29-1 | few | CSVTQGGPGYGYTF | TGCAGCGTAACACAGGGTGGGCCCGGCTATGGCTACACCTTC
14 | TRBJ2-4 | . | TRBV4-2 | few | CASSQDASKNIQYF | TGTGCCAGCAGCCAAGACGCTTCCAAAAACATTCAGTACTTC
15 | TRBJ1-1 | . | TRBV12-3/TRBV12-4 | . | CASSPTGDKNTEAFF | TGTGCCAGCAGTCCAACCGGGGACAAGAACACTGAAGCTTTCTTT
9 | TRBJ2-5 | . | TRBV2 | few | CASMNPQYF | TGTGCCAGCATGAATCCCCAGTACTTC
15 | TRBJ1-4 | . | TRBV12-3/TRBV12-4 | . | CASSLLGRGTEKLFF | TGTGCCAGCAGTTTATTGGGGAGGGGGACGGAAAAACTGTTTTTT
15 | TRBJ2-1 | TRBD1 | TRBV28 | . | CASNRPGQGYNEQFF | TGTGCCAGCAACCGCCCGGGACAGGGCTACAATGAGCAGTTCTTC
15 | TRBJ1-1 | TRBD1 | TRBV5-1 | . | CASSLTTGGGTEAFF | TGCGCCAGCAGCTTGACCACAGGGGGCGGCACTGAAGCTTTCTTT
17 | TRBJ1-2 | TRBD1 | TRBV4-1 | . | CASSQDPGTGSSYGYTF | TGCGCCAGCAGCCAAGATCCCGGGACAGGGTCGTCCTATGGCTACACCTTC
14 | TRBJ1-2 | TRBD1 | TRBV12-3/TRBV12-4 | . | CASSPGGRFYGYTF | TGTGCCAGCAGCCCAGGGGGCAGATTCTATGGCTACACCTTC
16 | TRBJ2-7 | TRBD1 | TRBV25-1 | few | CASSGLSTGGSYEQYF | TGTGCCAGCAGTGGGCTTTCGACAGGGGGCTCCTACGAGCAGTACTTC
17 | TRBJ1-1 | TRBD1 | TRBV20-1 | . | CSARFPTGGGVNTEAFF | TGCAGTGCCAGGTTCCCCACAGGGGGCGGGGTGAACACTGAAGCTTTCTTT
15 | TRBJ2-3 | TRBD1 | TRBV9 | . | CASGARQGGTDTQYF | TGTGCCAGCGGCGCGAGACAGGGGGGCACAGATACGCAGTATTTT
14 | TRBJ2-5 | TRBD2 | TRBV3-1 | few | CASSHLGTKETQYF | TGTGCCAGCAGCCATCTCGGGACTAAAGAGACCCAGTACTTC
14 | TRBJ1-6 | . | TRBV21-1 | . | CASRNGQGNSPLHF | TGTGCCAGCAGAAACGGACAGGGAAATTCACCCCTCCACTTT
13 | TRBJ1-1 | . | TRBV10-1 | . | CASSESGFTEAFF | TGCGCCAGCAGTGAGTCGGGGTTCACTGAAGCTTTCTTT
15 | TRBJ1-5 | . | TRBV2 | few | CASSEGGRGNQPQHF | TGTGCCAGCAGTGAAGGGGGAAGGGGGAATCAGCCCCAGCATTTT
15 | TRBJ1-2 | TRBD1 | TRBV5-1 | few | CASSFTGTGSYGYTF | TGCGCCAGCAGCTTCACCGGGACAGGGAGCTATGGCTACACCTTC
15 | TRBJ2-2 | TRBD1 | TRBV6-2/TRBV6-3 | . | CASTMGQAHTGELFF | TGTGCCAGCACCATGGGACAGGCCCACACCGGGGAGCTGTTTTTT
14 | TRBJ2-1 | TRBD1 | TRBV2 | few | CASRQGAIGDEQFF | TGTGCCAGCAGACAGGGGGCCATAGGCGATGAGCAGTTCTTC
17 | TRBJ2-5 | TRBD2 | TRBV5-1 | . | CASSTGLAGVLYETQYF | TGCGCCAGCAGCACGGGACTAGCGGGGGTGCTCTATGAGACCCAGTACTTC
16 | TRBJ1-1 | TRBD1 | TRBV5-1 | . | CASSSDRVDMNTEAFF | TGCGCCAGCAGCTCGGACAGGGTGGACATGAACACTGAAGCTTTCTTT
14 | TRBJ2-1 | TRBD2 | TRBV10-2 | . | CASSGTSGRNEQFF | TGCGCCAGCAGCGGGACTAGCGGTCGTAATGAGCAGTTCTTC
14 | TRBJ1-2 | TRBD1 | TRBV27 | . | CASSLDAQGDGYTF | TGTGCCAGCAGTTTAGACGCACAGGGGGATGGCTACACCTTC
15 | TRBJ2-1 | TRBD2 | TRBV6-6 | . | CASSYLASGGNEQFF | TGTGCCAGCAGTTATCTGGCTAGCGGGGGGAATGAGCAGTTCTTC
14 | TRBJ2-5 | TRBD2 | TRBV6-2/TRBV6-3 | . | CASSGAGGSYEQYF | TGTGCCAGCAGTGGTGCGGGGGGGTCATATGAGCAGTACTTC
15 | TRBJ2-1 | . | TRBV12-3/TRBV12-4 | . | CASSLGQEACNEQFF | TGTGCCAGCAGTTTAGGGCAGGAGGCCTGCAATGAGCAGTTCTTC
12 | TRBJ1-2 | . | TRBV12-3/TRBV12-4 | . | CASSLTTYGYTF | TGTGCCAGCAGTTTGACAACTTATGGCTACACCTTC
14 | TRBJ1-1 | . | TRBV20-1 | once | CSAPGGVGYTEAFF | TGCAGTGCTCCCGGGGGGGTCGGGTACACTGAAGCTTTCTTT
15 | TRBJ2-7 | TRBD2 | TRBV28 | . | CASSPGGTSGDMQYF | TGTGCCAGCAGTCCCGGAGGGACTAGCGGGGATATGCAGTACTTC
12 | TRBJ2-1 | . | TRBV20-1 | . | CSPRGILDEQFF | TGCAGCCCAAGAGGGATATTGGATGAGCAGTTCTTC
16 | TRBJ1-6 | . | TRBV15 | . | CATSRDLNLAGSPLHF | TGTGCCACCAGCAGAGATCTTAACCTAGCGGGGTCACCCCTCCACTTT
15 | TRBJ2-5 | TRBD1 | TRBV5-1 | few | CASSTGQGGQETQYF | TGCGCCAGCAGCACGGGACAGGGGGGACAGGAGACCCAGTACTTC
17 | TRBJ2-1 | . | TRBV20-1 | . | CSARDQRTGAGYNEQFF | TGCAGTGCTAGAGATCAGCGTACCGGGGCTGGATACAATGAGCAGTTCTTC
13 | TRBJ1-1 | . | TRBV5-1 | . | CASSYTGNTEAFF | TGTGCCAGCAGTTATACAGGGAACACTGAAGCTTTCTTT
13 | TRBJ2-1 | . | TRBV10-1 | few | CASSEWGVNEQFF | TGCGCCAGCAGTGAGTGGGGGGTGAATGAGCAGTTCTTC
17 | TRBJ2-1 | TRBD1 | TRBV29-1 | few | CNRKLRPTRGFRNEQFF | TGCAACAGAAAACTCCGACCTACCAGGGGGTTTAGGAATGAGCAGTTCTTC
14 | TRBJ2-5 | . | TRBV10-3 | . | CAISEGGGWETQYF | TGTGCCATCAGTGAAGGAGGGGGCTGGGAGACCCAGTACTTC
13 | TRBJ2-5 | . | TRBV12-3/TRBV12-4 | . | CASGTSGEETQYF | TGTGCCAGCGGTACCAGTGGTGAAGAGACCCAGTACTTC
13 | TRBJ2-7 | . | TRBV5-1 | few | CASSLERNYEQYF | TGCGCCAGCAGCTTGGAGAGGAACTACGAGCAGTACTTC
15 | TRBJ2-7 | TRBD2 | TRBV7-2 | . | CASTPGSAGVGEQYF | TGTGCCAGCACCCCTGGTAGCGCGGGAGTAGGGGAGCAGTACTTC
16 | TRBJ2-3 | TRBD2 | TRBV14 | . | CASSQFTSGRLDTQYF | TGTGCCAGCAGCCAATTCACTAGCGGGAGACTGGATACGCAGTATTTT
13 | TRBJ2-7 | TRBD1 | TRBV29-1 | few | CSVMDRASYEQYF | TGCAGCGTCATGGACAGGGCCTCCTACGAGCAGTACTTC
14 | TRBJ2-7 | . | TRBV5-1 | once | CASSDPRGRYEQYF | TGCGCCAGCAGCGACCCCAGGGGACGCTACGAGCAGTACTTC
14 | TRBJ1-2 | TRBD1 | TRBV10-3 | . | CATWGTGGNYGYTF | TGTGCCACCTGGGGGACAGGGGGCAACTATGGCTACACCTTC
15 | TRBJ1-1 | TRBD1 | TRBV11-2 | . | CASSPRTGGITEAFF | TGTGCCAGCAGCCCGCGGACAGGGGGGATCACTGAAGCTTTCTTT
15 | TRBJ2-5 | TRBD1 | TRBV10-3 | . | CAISESGQGGETQYF | TGTGCCATCAGTGAGTCGGGACAGGGGGGAGAGACCCAGTACTTC
13 | TRBJ1-4 | . | TRBV7-9 | . | CASSAQPNEELFF | TGTGCCAGCAGCGCGCAGCCTAATGAAGAACTGTTTTTT
15 | TRBJ2-7 | . | TRBV3-1 | once | CASSSPAMSSYEQYF | TGTGCCAGCAGCTCTCCGGCTATGAGCTCCTACGAGCAGTACTTC
16 | TRBJ2-7 | TRBD2 | TRBV7-2 | few | CASSLASAGGSNEQYF | TGTGCCAGCAGCTTAGCATCAGCGGGGGGCTCCAATGAGCAGTACTTC
17 | TRBJ2-5 | . | TRBV9 | . | CASSVGSMGGHQETQYF | TGTGCCAGCAGCGTAGGTTCCATGGGGGGGCACCAAGAGACCCAGTACTTC
17 | TRBJ2-7 | TRBD2 | TRBV4-2 | . | CASSPKIGGGPGNEQYF | TGTGCCAGCAGCCCCAAGATAGGCGGGGGGCCCGGAAACGAGCAGTACTTC
15 | TRBJ1-4 | TRBD1 | TRBV15 | . | CATSRDPTGGEKLFF | TGTGCCACCAGCAGAGATCCGACAGGGGGGGAAAAACTGTTTTTT
15 | TRBJ2-5 | TRBD2 | TRBV12-3/TRBV12-4 | . | CASSRGLAGVETQYF | TGTGCCAGCAGTAGGGGACTAGCGGGGGTGGAGACCCAGTACTTC